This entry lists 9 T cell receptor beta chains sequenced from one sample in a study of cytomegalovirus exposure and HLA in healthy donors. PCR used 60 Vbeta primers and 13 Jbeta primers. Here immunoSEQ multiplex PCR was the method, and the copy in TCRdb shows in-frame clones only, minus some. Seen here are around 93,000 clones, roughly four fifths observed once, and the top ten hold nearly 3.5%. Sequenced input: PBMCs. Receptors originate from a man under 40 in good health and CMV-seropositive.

CDR3 nucleotide sequence: TGTGCCAGCAGCCAAGATGTGGGCGTTGAAGCTTTCTTT. This encodes CASSQDVGVEAFF. The chain joins TRBV14 to TRBJ1-1; unclear D gene. The CDR3 extends over 13 amino acids. Germline V gives CDR1 SGHDN, CDR2 FVKESK. The V end lost 0 bases, the J end lost 7 bases, and 9 bases lay between the germline ends.

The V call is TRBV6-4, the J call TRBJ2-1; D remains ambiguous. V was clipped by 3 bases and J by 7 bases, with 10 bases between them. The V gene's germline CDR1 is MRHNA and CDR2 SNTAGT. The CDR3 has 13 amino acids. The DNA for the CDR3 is TGTGCCAGCAGTGAGGCTACTACGAATGAGCAGTTCTTC. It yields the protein CASSEATTNEQFF.

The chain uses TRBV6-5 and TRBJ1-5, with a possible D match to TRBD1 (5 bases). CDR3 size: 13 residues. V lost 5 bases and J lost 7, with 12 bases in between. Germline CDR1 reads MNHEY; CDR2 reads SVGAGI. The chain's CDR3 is CASSEAGGQPQHF. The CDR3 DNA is TGTGCCAGCAGTGAGGCGGGGGGGCAGCCCCAGCATTTT.

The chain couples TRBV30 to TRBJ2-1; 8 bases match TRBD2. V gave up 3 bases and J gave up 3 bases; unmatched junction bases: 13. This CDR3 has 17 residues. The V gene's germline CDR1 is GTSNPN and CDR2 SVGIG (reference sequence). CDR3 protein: CAWRESGSSRYYNEQFF. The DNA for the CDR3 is TGTGCCTGGAGGGAAAGCGGGAGCTCCCGCTACTACAATGAGCAGTTCTTC. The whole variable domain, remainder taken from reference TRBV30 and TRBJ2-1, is SQTIHQWPATLVQPVGSPLSLECTVEGTSNPNLYWYRQAAGRGLQLLFYSVGIGQISSEVPQNLSASRPQDRQFILSSKKLLLSDSGFYLCAWRESGSSRYYNEQFFGPGTRLTVL.

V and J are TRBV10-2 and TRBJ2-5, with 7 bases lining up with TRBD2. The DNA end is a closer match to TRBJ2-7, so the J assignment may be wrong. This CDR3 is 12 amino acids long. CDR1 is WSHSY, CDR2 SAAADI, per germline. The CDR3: CASGRALYEQYF. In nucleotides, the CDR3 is TGCGCCAGCGGGAGGGCCTTATACGAGCAGTACTTC.

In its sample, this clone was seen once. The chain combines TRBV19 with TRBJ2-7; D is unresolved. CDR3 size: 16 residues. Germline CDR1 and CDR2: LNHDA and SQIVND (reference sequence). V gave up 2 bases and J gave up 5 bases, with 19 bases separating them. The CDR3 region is CASSIIFVSLPHEQYF. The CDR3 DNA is TGTGCCAGTAGTATAATTTTCGTTTCACTCCCTCACGAGCAGTACTTC.

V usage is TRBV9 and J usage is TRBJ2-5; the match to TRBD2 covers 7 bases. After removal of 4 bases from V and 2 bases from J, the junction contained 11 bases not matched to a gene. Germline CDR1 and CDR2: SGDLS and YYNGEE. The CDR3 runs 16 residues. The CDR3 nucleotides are TGTGCCAGCAGCCCTCATTCTGGGGGGGGGCAAGAGACCCAGTACTTC. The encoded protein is CASSPHSGGGQETQYF.

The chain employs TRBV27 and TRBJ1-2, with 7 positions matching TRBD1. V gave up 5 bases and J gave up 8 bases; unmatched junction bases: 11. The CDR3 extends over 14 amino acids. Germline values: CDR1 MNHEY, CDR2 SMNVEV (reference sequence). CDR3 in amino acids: CASSRGTAGTGYTF. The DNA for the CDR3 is TGTGCCAGCAGTCGCGGGACAGCCGGTACCGGCTACACCTTC.

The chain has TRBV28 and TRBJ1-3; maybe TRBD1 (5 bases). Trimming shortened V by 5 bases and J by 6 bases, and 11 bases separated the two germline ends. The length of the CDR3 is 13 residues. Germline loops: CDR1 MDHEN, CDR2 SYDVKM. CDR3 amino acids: CASSLQVQNTIYF. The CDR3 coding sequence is TGTGCCAGCAGTCTACAGGTCCAAAACACCATATATTTT. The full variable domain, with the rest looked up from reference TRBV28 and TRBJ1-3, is DVKVTQSSRYLVKRTGEKVFLECVQDMDHENMFWYRQDPGLGLRLIYFSYDVKMKEKGDIPEGYSVSREKKERFSLILESASTNQTSMYLCASSLQVQNTIYFGEGSWLTVV.